The T cell receptor (beta chain) under discussion was sequenced for a study of cytomegalovirus exposure and HLA in healthy donors. Trimming took 2 bases from V and 3 from J; bases not matched to a gene: 6. Germline CDR1 KGHSH, CDR2 LQKENI. There are 16 residues in the CDR3. The PCR used 60 Vbeta and 13 Jbeta primers. In the original workflow: About 10 million shared chains were among the roughly 78 million unique TCR beta chains that a later analysis counted. This table comes from immunoSEQ multiplex PCR, and its TCRdb copy is limited to in-frame clones, with some not included. V, J and clone size derive from that table, while D and trimming were established from the DNA sequence. The table shows about 130,000 clones, with around three quarters occurring only once.

The sequence came from a man aged 25 to 40 in good health. The sequencing input was PBMCs. The chain links TRBV18 to TRBJ1-3; 8 nucleotides align to TRBD1. The DNA for the CDR3 is TGTGCCAGCTCACCAGTCTCAGGGGGCGGTGGAAACACCATATATTTT. Translation gives CASSPVSGGGGNTIYF.